This TCR beta chain is drawn from a study of cytomegalovirus exposure and HLA in healthy donors. Clones were sequenced by immunoSEQ multiplex PCR, and TCRdb holds only the in-frame ones, with some missing. Seen here are approximately 200,000 clones, around 83% observed once, and the top ten hold under 15%. This clone has more than one count but fewer than ten. What it recognizes is unknown. CDR1 and CDR2 from the germline V gene are SGHAT and FQDESV (reference sequence). V was trimmed by 3 bases and J by 9 bases, leaving 12 bases between them. This CDR3 contains 13 residues. Overall study findings and caveats: First-cohort TCR clusters were later found to tend to co-occur in the 120 or so validation repertoires.

The rearrangement joins TRBV11-1 to TRBJ1-3, with unresolved D. The sample was PBMCs. The receptor's source is a woman in her 30s in good health and CMV-seropositive. The CDR3 DNA reads TGTGCCAGCAGCTTGGACTCCCTTGGCACCATATATTTT. This translates into CASSLDSLGTIYF. Full variable domain (rest looked up from reference TRBV11-1 and TRBJ1-3): EAEVAQSPRYKITEKSQAVAFWCDPISGHATLYWYRQILGQGPELLVQFQDESVVDDSQLPKDRFSAERLKGVDSTLKIQPAELGDSAMYLCASSLDSLGTIYFGEGSWLTVV.